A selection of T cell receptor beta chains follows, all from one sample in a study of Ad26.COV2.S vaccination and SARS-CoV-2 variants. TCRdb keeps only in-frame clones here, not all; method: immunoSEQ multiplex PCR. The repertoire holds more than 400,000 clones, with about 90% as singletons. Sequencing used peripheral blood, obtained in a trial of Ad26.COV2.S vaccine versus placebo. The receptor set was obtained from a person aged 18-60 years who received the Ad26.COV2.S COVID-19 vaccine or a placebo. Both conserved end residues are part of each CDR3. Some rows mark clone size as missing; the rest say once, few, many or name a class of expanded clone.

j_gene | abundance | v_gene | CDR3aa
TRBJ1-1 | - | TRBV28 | CASSRQGAQKRAFF
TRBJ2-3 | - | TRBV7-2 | CASSPGPSTDTQYF
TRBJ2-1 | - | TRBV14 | CASSQDRGNPYNEQFF
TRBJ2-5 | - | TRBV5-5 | CASSLVLGLAGETQYF
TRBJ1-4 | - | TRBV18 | CASSGQAANEKLFF
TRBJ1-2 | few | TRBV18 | CASSSRDRATIAGYTF
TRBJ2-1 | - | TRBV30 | CAFLSEPSYNEQFF
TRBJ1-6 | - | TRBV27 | CASSNMGRSYNSPLHF
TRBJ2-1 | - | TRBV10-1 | CASSGQANEQFF
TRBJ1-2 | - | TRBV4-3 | CASSQEGAYGYTF
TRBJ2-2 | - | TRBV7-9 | CASSLSGNTGELFF
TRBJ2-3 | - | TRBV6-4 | CASSATTGAIGTQYF
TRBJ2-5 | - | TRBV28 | CASSRPGLGSETQYF
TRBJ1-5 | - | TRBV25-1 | CASTAGGSQPQHF
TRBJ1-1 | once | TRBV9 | CASSGPDSMNTEAFF
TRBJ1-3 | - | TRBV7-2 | CASSLVQGAQGNTIYF
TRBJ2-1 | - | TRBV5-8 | CASSLGLAGPNEQFF
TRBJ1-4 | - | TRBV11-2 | CASSSQLTNEKLFF
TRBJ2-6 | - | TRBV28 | CASSQRGTGGSGANVLTF
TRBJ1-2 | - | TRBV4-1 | CASSQDLRYGYTF
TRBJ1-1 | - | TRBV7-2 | CASSFFTHEAFF
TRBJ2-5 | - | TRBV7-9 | CASSLGGVETQYF
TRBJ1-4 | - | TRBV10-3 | CAISPAQGSNEKLFF
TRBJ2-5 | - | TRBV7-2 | CASSLMGSQGETQYF
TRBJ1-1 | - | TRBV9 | CASSVEGLNTEAFF
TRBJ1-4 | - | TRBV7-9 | CASSVPRTGGRNEKLFF
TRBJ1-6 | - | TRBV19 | CASSIGRSSYNSPLHF
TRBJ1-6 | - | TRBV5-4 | CASSLVGSPLHF
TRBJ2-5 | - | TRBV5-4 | CASSPGTGRETQYF
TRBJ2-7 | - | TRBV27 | CASSPTGSEQYF
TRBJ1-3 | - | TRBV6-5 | CASSYPPSLDGNTIYF
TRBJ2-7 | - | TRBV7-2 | CASRLTSYEQYF
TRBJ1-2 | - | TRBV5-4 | CASSSAKTGVIANYGYTF
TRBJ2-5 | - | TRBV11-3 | CASSISGTGGIETQYF
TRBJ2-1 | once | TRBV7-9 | CASSLGQGPYNEQFF
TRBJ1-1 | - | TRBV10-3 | CAISDEWDTEAFF
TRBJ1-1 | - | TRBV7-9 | CASSLEGTANTEAFF
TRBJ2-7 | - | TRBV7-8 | CASSSQGVGEQYF
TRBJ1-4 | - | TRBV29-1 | CSATGVQGEKLFF
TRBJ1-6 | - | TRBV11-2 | CASSSVTGSPLHF
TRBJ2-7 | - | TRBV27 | CASSLGWLPTYEQYF
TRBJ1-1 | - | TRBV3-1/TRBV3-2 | CASSQTRWIFF
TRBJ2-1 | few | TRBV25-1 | CASSTTGFYNEQFF
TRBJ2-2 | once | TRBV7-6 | CASRKRGAGGELFF
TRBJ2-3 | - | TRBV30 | CAWTGTRSGTQYF
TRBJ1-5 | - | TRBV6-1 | CASSEQTGVSQPQHF
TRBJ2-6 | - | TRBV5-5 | CASSLAIGVAVLTF
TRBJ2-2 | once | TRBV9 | CASSVTAANTGELFF
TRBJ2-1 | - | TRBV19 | CASSIGQGVRNEQFF
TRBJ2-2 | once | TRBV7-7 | CASSLIPHLLLGSDGELFF
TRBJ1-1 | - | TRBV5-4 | CASSFAGQPAEAFF
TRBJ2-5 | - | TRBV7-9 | CASSSWGETQYF
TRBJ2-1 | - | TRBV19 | CASQVDVAYNEQFF
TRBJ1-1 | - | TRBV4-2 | CASSQEGVGTEAFF